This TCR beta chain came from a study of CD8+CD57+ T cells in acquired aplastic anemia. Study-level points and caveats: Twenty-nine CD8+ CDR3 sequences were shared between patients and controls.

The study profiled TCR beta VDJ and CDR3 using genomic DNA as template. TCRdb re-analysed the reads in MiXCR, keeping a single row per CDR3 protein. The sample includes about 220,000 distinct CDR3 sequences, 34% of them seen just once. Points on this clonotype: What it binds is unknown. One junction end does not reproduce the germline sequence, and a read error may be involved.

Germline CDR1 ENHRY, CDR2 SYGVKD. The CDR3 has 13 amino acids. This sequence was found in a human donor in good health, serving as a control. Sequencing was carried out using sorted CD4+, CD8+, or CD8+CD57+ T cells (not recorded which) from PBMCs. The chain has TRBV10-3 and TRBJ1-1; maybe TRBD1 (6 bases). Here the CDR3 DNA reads TGTGCCAGCAGTTACCTGACAGGAACTGAAGCTTTCTTT. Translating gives CASSYLTGTEAFF.